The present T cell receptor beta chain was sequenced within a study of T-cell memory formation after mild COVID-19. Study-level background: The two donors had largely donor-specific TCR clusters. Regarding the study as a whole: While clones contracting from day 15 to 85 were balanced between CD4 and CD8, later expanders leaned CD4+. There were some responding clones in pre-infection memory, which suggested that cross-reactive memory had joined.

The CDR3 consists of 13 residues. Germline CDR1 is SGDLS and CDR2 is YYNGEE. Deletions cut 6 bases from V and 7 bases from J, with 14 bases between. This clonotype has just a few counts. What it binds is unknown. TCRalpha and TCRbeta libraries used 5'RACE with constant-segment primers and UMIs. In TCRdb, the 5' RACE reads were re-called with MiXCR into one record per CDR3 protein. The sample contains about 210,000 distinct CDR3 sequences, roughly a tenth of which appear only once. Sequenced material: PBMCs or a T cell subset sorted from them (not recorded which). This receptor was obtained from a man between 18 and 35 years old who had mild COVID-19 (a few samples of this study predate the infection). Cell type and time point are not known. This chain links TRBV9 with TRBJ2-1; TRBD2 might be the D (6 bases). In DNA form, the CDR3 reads TGTGCCAGCACGAAGACTAGTATGAATGAGCAGTTCTTC. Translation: CASTKTSMNEQFF.